The present entry profiles one TCR beta chain with its context. Libraries were prepared by immunoSEQ multiplex PCR; TCRdb keeps only in-frame clonotypes and omits some of them. Among approximately 65,000 clones, 85% to 90% were seen once, and the ten largest hold almost 5%. The germline gives CDR1 LNHNV, CDR2 YYDKDF (reference sequence). V lost 3 bases to trimming and J lost 3 bases; unmatched junction nucleotides: 8. The CDR3 contains 17 residues. This record belongs to a study of blood T cell repertoires in COVID-19. Study in general: Sites in the United States, Italy and Spain provided acute and convalescent COVID-19 samples. PBMCs, B-cell-depleted T cells, or T cells were the source of the cDNA or gDNA that made up the material.

The clonotype comes from a woman aged 50 to 65 with active COVID-19. Sequences were obtained from peripheral blood. The rearrangement joins TRBV15 to TRBJ2-1; 10 nucleotides align to TRBD2. This CDR3 is CATSREPGLAYYNEQFF. Written as DNA, the CDR3 is TGTGCCACCAGCAGGGAACCGGGACTAGCGTACTACAATGAGCAGTTCTTC.